One and the same sample provided the 14 T cell receptor beta chains below, sequenced in a study of CD8 T cells in Susac syndrome. A quantity of about 0.5 to 1 ug RNA underwent reverse transcription using random hexamers. TCRdb called the immunoSEQ multiplex PCR reads again in MiXCR, with one record for every CDR3 protein. Seen here are some 200,000 distinct CDR3 sequences, almost 96% observed once, and the top ten hold around 0.096%. The specimen was CD4+ T cells from PBMCs. These receptors all come from a human donor with Susac syndrome.

This clonotype was counted a single time. The chain has TRBV2 and TRBJ1-5; D gene ambiguous. The CDR3 is made up of 16 amino acids. Germline values: CDR1 SNHLY, CDR2 FYNNEI. V shed 3 bases and J shed 0 bases, with 12 bases lying between them. The CDR3 DNA is TGTGCCAGCAGTGAGTTTTGGGGATATAGCAATCAGCCCCAGCATTTT. It codes for CASSEFWGYSNQPQHF.

V usage is TRBV20-1 and J usage is TRBJ2-5; 9 nucleotides match TRBD2. The germline CDR1 and CDR2 sequences are DFQATT and SNEGSKA (reference sequence). The CDR3 runs 17 residues. Trimming at V came to 6 bases and at J to 0 bases, leaving 14 bases not matched to a gene. CDR3 in DNA: TGCAGTGCAAGCACCAATTCGGGCGGGGGGGACCAAGAGACCCAGTACTTC. This gives the protein CSASTNSGGGDQETQYF.

V and J are TRBV21-1 and TRBJ2-7; the table calls TRBD2, which could not be checked here. TRBV21-1 is given as a pseudogene. The CDR3 length is 13 residues. The CDR3 region is CASSKVLRERQYF. CDR3 DNA: TGCGCCAGCAGCAAAGTCCTGCGGGAGCGGCAGTACTTC.

The chain is built from TRBV9 and TRBJ2-2; D might be TRBD1 (5 bases). With 3 bases removed from V and 7 bases from J, the gap between germline ends came to 19 bases. The CDR3 is 16 amino acids. Germline CDR1 and CDR2: SGDLS and YYNGEE. The CDR3 DNA reads as TGTGCCAGCAGCGCCTCCTTCCAGGGCGTCGGCGGGGAGCTGTTTTTT. Translation: CASSASFQGVGGELFF.

The chain links TRBV6-5 to TRBJ1-5; TRBD1 might be the D (5 bases). Germline CDR1 MNHEY, CDR2 SVGAGI. The CDR3 is made up of 13 amino acids. V was clipped by 6 bases and J by 7 bases, with 13 bases between them. CDR3 in DNA: TGTGCCAGCAGGTCCCAGGGTAGCCAGCCCCAGCATTTT. Its translation: CASRSQGSQPQHF.

The J gene is TRBJ1-1, the V gene TRBV9, with D possibly being TRBD1 (6 bases). This CDR3 is 14 amino acids long. Germline CDR1 SGDLS, CDR2 YYNGEE. The V gene lost 3 bases and the J gene lost 0 bases, with 9 bases spanning the gap. The CDR3 DNA is TGTGCCAGCAGCGGGACAGCTATGAACACTGAAGCTTTCTTT. This encodes CASSGTAMNTEAFF.

V usage is TRBV3-1 and J usage is TRBJ2-2; 9 bases align to TRBD1. Per the germline V gene, CDR1 is LGHDT and CDR2 is YNNKEL (reference sequence). Unmatched junction bases numbered 9, after V lost 4 bases and J lost 6 bases. The CDR3 is made up of 16 amino acids. The CDR3: CASSLGQGTIAGELFF. As DNA, the CDR3 is TGTGCCAGCAGCCTCGGACAGGGGACAATCGCCGGGGAGCTGTTTTTT.

The rearrangement joins TRBV13 to TRBJ2-4; tentatively, D is TRBD2 (6 bases). V was pared by 0 bases and J by 8 bases, with 11 bases between. This CDR3 region has 14 residues. CDR1 PRHDT and CDR2 FYEKMQ come from the germline V gene (reference sequence). CDR3 region: CASSLGSREDIQYF. The CDR3 bases are TGTGCCAGCAGCTTAGGTTCCAGGGAGGACATTCAGTACTTC.

J is TRBJ2-7 and V is TRBV6-2 or TRBV6-3, with TRBD2 matching 8 bases. J gave up 4 bases and V 2 bases, and 10 bases lay outside the gene matches. The CDR3 is made up of 16 amino acids. Looked up from germline, CDR1 is MNHEY and CDR2 is SVGEGT. The CDR3, as DNA: TGTGCCAGCAGTTACCCGATCGGCGGGGGGTCATACGAGCAGTACTTC. Residues: CASSYPIGGGSYEQYF.

This chain uses TRBV4-2 with TRBJ2-5, with 9 nucleotides matching TRBD2. V trimming: 0 bases; J trimming: 4 bases; junction bases outside the gene matches: 12. CDR1 LGHNA and CDR2 YNFKEQ come from the germline V gene. The CDR3 covers 18 residues. This CDR3 is CASSQDGVGRGGRETQYF. The CDR3 bases are TGTGCCAGCAGCCAAGACGGGGTCGGGCGGGGGGGCCGAGAGACCCAGTACTTC.

In its sample, this clonotype was seen once. V and J are TRBV29-1 and TRBJ1-1, with a possible D match to TRBD1 (6 bases). The germline V gene encodes CDR1 SQVTM and CDR2 ANQGSEA. V shed 3 bases and J shed 9 bases, with 14 bases lying between them. CDR3 length: 12 residues. CDR3: CSVDSGGGKAFF. Here the CDR3 DNA reads TGCAGCGTTGATTCGGGGGGCGGAAAAGCTTTCTTT.

The chain links TRBV14 to TRBJ2-1; 8 bases match TRBD2. The V gene end was trimmed by 2 bases and the J gene end by 8 bases; junction bases not matched to a gene: 8. CDR3 length equals 15 residues. Germline CDR1 reads SGHDN; CDR2 reads FVKESK. The CDR3, as DNA: TGTGCCAGCAGCCAACTCGGGGGGGCCGGGGATGAGCAGTTCTTC. This gives the protein CASSQLGGAGDEQFF.

The rearrangement links TRBV3-1 to TRBJ2-2; D is unclear. V was shortened by 0 bases and J by 5 bases, with 13 bases between the two germline ends. The CDR3 length is 16 residues. In germline, CDR1 is LGHDT, CDR2 YNNKEL (reference sequence). The CDR3 DNA follows: TGTGCCAGCAGCCAAGATCGAGCAGATTTTACCGGGGAGCTGTTTTTT. The encoded protein is CASSQDRADFTGELFF.

CDR3 DNA sequence: TGCGCCAGCAGTATAGGGGGGGCTAGCTCCTACAATGAGCAGTTCTTC. Translated: CASSIGGASSYNEQFF. The gene calls are TRBV4-1 and TRBJ2-1; D might be TRBD2 (7 bases). Between the trimmed V and J ends, which lost 6 bases and 0 bases, there was a span of 15 bases. Germline assignment: CDR1 MGHRA and CDR2 YSYEKL. CDR3 length: 16 amino acids.